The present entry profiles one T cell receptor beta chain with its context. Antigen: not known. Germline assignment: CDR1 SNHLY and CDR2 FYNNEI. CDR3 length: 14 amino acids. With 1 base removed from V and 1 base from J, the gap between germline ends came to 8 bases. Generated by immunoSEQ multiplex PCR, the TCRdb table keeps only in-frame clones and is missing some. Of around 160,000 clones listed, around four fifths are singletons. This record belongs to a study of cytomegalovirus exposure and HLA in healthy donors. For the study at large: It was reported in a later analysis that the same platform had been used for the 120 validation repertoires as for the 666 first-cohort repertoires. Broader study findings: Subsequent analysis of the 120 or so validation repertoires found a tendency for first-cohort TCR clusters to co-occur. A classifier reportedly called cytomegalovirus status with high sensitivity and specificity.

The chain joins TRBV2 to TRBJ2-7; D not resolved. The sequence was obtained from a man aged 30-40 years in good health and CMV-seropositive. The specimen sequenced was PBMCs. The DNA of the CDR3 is TGTGCCAGCAGTGAAGTCGCACAGTCCTACGAGCAGTACTTC. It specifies CASSEVAQSYEQYF.